The clone carrying this T cell receptor (beta chain) was recorded a few times. Its antigen is not known. This record comes from a study of beta chain features in type 1 diabetes. CD4+ naive, central memory, regulatory and stem cell-like memory cells were sorted via CD45RO/CCR7/CD25/CD127/CD95/CD27. Study results and limitations: Type 1 diabetes patients showed fewer insertions and more deletions at VDJ junctions.

Sequencing targeted expressed TCRB transcripts, as all isolated RNA had been reverse transcribed. The assay was immunoSEQ multiplex PCR, and TCRdb's table has in-frame clones only and misses some. The table records roughly 400,000 clones, 14% of them present only once. Sequencing was done on a sample of naive CD4+ T cells from blood. The TCR comes from a man aged 25 to 40 in good health.

CDR3 sequence (DNA): TGTGCCAGCAGCTTAGGGACAGGAAGACTGAACACTGAAGCTTTCTTT. This translates into CASSLGTGRLNTEAFF. The V and J genes are TRBV11-3 and TRBJ1-1, with 7 bases matching TRBD1. The CDR3 sequence is 16 residues long. Trimming removed 1 base from V and 0 bases from J; junction bases left unmatched: 5. From germline, CDR1 is SGHNT and CDR2 YENEEA.